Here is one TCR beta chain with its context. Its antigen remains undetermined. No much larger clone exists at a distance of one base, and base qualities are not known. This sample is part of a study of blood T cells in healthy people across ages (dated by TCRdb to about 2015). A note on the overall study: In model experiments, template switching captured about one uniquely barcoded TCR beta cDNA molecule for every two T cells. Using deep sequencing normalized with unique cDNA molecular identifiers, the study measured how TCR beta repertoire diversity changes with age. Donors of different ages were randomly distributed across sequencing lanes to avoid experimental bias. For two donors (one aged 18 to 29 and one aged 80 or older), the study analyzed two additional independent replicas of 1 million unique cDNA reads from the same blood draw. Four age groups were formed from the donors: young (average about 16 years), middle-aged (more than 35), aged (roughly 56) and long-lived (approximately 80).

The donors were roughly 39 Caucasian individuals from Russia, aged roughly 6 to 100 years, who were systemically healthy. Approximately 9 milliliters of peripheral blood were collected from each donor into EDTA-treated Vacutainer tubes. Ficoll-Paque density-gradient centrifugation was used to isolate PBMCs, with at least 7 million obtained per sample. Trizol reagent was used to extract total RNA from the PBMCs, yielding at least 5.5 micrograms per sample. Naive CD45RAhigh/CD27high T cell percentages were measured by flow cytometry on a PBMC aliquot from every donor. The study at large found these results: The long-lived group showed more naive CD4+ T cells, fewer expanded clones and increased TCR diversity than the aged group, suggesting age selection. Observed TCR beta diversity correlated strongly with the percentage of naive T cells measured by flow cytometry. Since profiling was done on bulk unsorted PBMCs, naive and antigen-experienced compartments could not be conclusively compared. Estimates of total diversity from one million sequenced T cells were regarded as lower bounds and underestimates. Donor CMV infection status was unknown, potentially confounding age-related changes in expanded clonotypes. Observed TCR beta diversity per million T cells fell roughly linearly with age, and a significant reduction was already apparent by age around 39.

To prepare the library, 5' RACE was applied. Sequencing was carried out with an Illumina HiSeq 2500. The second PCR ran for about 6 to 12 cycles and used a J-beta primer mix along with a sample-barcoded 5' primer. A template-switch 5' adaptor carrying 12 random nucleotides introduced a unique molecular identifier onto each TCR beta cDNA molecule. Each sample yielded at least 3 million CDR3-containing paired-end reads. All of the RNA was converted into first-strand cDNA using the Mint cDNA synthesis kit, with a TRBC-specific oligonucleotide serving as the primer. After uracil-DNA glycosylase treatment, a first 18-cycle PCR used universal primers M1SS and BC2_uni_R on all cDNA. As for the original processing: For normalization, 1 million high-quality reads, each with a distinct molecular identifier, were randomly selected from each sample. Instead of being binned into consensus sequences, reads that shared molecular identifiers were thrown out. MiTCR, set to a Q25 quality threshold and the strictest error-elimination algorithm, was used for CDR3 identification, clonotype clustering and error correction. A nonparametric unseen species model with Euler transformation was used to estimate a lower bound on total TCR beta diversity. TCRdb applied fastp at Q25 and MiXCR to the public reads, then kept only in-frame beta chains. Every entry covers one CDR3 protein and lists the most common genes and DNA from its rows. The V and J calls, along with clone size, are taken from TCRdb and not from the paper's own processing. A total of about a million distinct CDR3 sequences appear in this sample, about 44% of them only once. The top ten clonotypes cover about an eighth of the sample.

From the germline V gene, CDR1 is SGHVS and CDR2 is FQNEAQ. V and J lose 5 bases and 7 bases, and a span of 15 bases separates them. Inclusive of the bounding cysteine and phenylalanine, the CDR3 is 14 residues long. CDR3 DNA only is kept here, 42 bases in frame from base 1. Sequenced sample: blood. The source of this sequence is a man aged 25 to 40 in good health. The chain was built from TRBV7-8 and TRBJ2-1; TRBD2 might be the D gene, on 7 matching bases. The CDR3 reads CASSPGGRRNEQFF. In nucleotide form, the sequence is TGTGCCAGCAGCCCCGGGGGGCGTAGGAATGAGCAGTTCTTC.